The next 16 T cell receptor beta chains were all read from a single sample in a study of memory CD4+ T cells and cytomegalovirus serostatus. The sort gate was single viable CD3+CD4+CD8-CD45RO+ cells for memory CD4+ T cells. Data came from immunoSEQ multiplex PCR; TCRdb stores just in-frame clones and leaves some out. The sample lists about 53,000 clones; about 78% were seen once. The sample consisted of memory CD4+ T cells from blood. Receptors were obtained from an adult in good health and CMV-seronegative.

The chain is built from TRBV19 and TRBJ2-7; a weak D match, TRBD1 (6 bases). Between the trimmed V and J ends, which lost 6 bases and 3 bases, there was a span of 12 bases. The CDR3 covers 13 residues. Germline V CDR1 and CDR2: LNHDA, SQIVND (reference sequence). CDR3 bases: TGTGCCAGTAGCCAACAGGGCTACTACGAGCAGTACTTC. It specifies CASSQQGYYEQYF.

At least ten counts were recorded for this clone. This chain links TRBV19 with TRBJ2-6, with D unresolved. The V gene lost 6 bases and the J gene lost 0 bases, with 6 bases spanning the gap. The CDR3 is 14 residues long. The V gene's germline CDR1 is LNHDA and CDR2 SQIVND (reference sequence). This CDR3 reads CASSPFSGANVLTF. DNA for the CDR3: TGTGCCAGTAGCCCGTTCTCTGGGGCCAACGTCCTGACTTTC.

The chain has TRBV11-2 and TRBJ2-2; D may be TRBD2 (5 bases). The CDR3 has 15 residues. Looked up from germline, CDR1 is SGHAT and CDR2 is FQNNGV. The V end lost 2 bases, the J end lost 2 bases, and 9 bases lay between the germline ends. Written as DNA, the CDR3 is TGTGCCAGCAGCTTACTTCCGGGAAACACCGGGGAGCTGTTTTTT. This encodes CASSLLPGNTGELFF.

This clone occurred once. DNA of the CDR3: TGTGCCAGCAGTTACGGATACAGGGGGCTCAGTGAAAAACTGTTTTTT. This encodes CASSYGYRGLSEKLFF. This rearrangement joins TRBV6-5 to TRBJ1-4; 9 nucleotides agree with TRBD1. The CDR3 contains 16 residues. J gave up 7 bases and V 2 bases, and 8 bases lay outside the gene matches. CDR1 and CDR2 from the germline V gene are MNHEY and SVGAGI.

The rearrangement joins TRBV2 to TRBJ2-3; D is perhaps TRBD1 (6 bases). V lost 1 base, J lost 1 base, and 12 bases lay in between. This CDR3 has 16 amino acids. Germline V gene lookup returns CDR1 SNHLY and CDR2 FYNNEI. Here the CDR3 DNA reads TGTGCCAGCAGTGAAGAACAGGGCCTCGGCACAGATACGCAGTATTTT. It codes for CASSEEQGLGTDTQYF.

This rearrangement joins TRBV14 to TRBJ2-2, with TRBD2 matching 7 bases. Germline V CDR1 and CDR2: SGHDN, FVKESK. The junction had 6 bases not matched to a gene; V was cut back by 1 base and J by 4 bases. This CDR3 is built from 16 residues. The CDR3 is CASSQVAGRGTGELFF. In DNA, the CDR3 is TGTGCCAGCAGCCAAGTTGCGGGGAGGGGCACCGGGGAGCTGTTTTTT. The full variable domain, with the rest looked up from reference TRBV14 and TRBJ2-2, is EAGVTQFPSHSVIEKGQTVTLRCDPISGHDNLYWYRRVMGKEIKFLLHFVKESKQDESGMPNNRFLAERTGGTYSTLKVQPAELEDSGVYFCASSQVAGRGTGELFFGEGSRLTVL.

The chain recombines TRBV6-1 with TRBJ1-1; D unclear. V shed 5 bases and J shed 1 base, with 14 bases lying between them. CDR3 length: 15 residues. Germline V CDR1 and CDR2: MNHNS, SASEGT. CDR3 in amino acids: CASSSMAQKNTEAFF. The DNA for the CDR3 is TGTGCCAGCAGTTCTATGGCCCAGAAGAACACTGAAGCTTTCTTT.

CDR3 in amino acids: CASSASQGGEAFF. CDR3 DNA: TGTGCCAGTAGTGCCTCACAAGGGGGAGAAGCTTTCTTT. V and J are TRBV19 and TRBJ1-1; D is possibly TRBD1 (6 bases). This CDR3 is 13 amino acids long. V lost 5 bases and J 8 bases, leaving 15 bases between the germline ends. Germline loops: CDR1 LNHDA, CDR2 SQIVND (reference sequence).

The CDR3, as DNA: TGCGCCAGCAGCTTGGGTAGGGGGTCTGCACCCCTCCACTTT. Translating gives CASSLGRGSAPLHF. The chain links TRBV5-1 to TRBJ1-6; D may be TRBD1 (6 bases). Trimming removed 0 bases from V and 11 bases from J, with 12 bases in between. Per germline, CDR1 SGHRS and CDR2 YFSETQ. The CDR3 has 14 residues.

J is TRBJ1-2 and V is TRBV2; TRBD1 matches at 7 bases. The trim removed 6 bases at V and 0 bases at J, leaving 4 bases unmatched. Germline assignment: CDR1 SNHLY and CDR2 FYNNEI. The CDR3 consists of 14 residues. The CDR3 sequence: CASSRQGANYGYTF. The CDR3 region has the DNA TGTGCCAGCAGCCGACAGGGAGCTAACTATGGCTACACCTTC. The variable domain in full, with the rest retrieved from reference TRBV2 and TRBJ1-2, is EPEVTQTPSHQVTQMGQEVILRCVPISNHLYFYWYRQILGQKVEFLVSFYNNEISEKSEIFDDQFSVERPDGSNFTLKIRSTKLEDSAMYFCASSRQGANYGYTFGSGTRLTVV.

This sequence joins TRBV7-9 and TRBJ1-1; 9 nucleotides align to TRBD1. V was pared by 4 bases and J by 5 bases, with 8 bases of the junction left unmatched. There are 15 residues in the CDR3. Germline V lookup: CDR1 SEHNR, CDR2 FQNEAQ (reference sequence). The CDR3 bases are TGTGCCAGCAGCTCAATACAGGGGGCGGGTACTGAAGCTTTCTTT. Translating gives CASSSIQGAGTEAFF. Together with reference TRBV7-9 and TRBJ1-1, the CDR3 gives the full variable domain: DTGVSQNPRHKITKRGQNVTFRCDPISEHNRLYWYRQTLGQGPEFLTYFQNEAQLEKSRLLSDRFSAERPKGSFSTLEIQRTEQGDSAMYLCASSSIQGAGTEAFFGQGTRLTVV.

This clone was seen a single time. The rearrangement uses TRBV7-6 and TRBJ2-1; D may be TRBD1 or TRBD2 (6 bases each). Germline V gene data show CDR1 as SGHVS and CDR2 as FNYEAQ. V lost 0 bases, J lost 10 bases, and 16 bases lay in between. The CDR3 runs to 15 residues. DNA for the CDR3: TGTGCCAGCAGCTTAGCGGGGGGCCCTATTGGGGAGCAGTTCTTC. Its protein product is CASSLAGGPIGEQFF.

The rearrangement joins TRBV19 to TRBJ1-6, with D unresolved. This CDR3 is 12 amino acids long. CDR1 is LNHDA, CDR2 SQIVND, per germline (reference sequence). V was cut by 6 bases and J by 7 bases, with 7 bases left in between. This CDR3 is CASSSRNSPLHF. CDR3 nucleotides: TGTGCCAGTAGCTCGCGGAATTCACCCCTCCACTTT. The full variable domain, with the rest looked up from reference TRBV19 and TRBJ1-6, is DGGITQSPKYLFRKEGQNVTLSCEQNLNHDAMYWYRQDPGQGLRLIYYSQIVNDFQKGDIAEGYSVSREKKESFPLTVTSAQKNPTAFYLCASSSRNSPLHFGNGTRLTVT.

The CDR3 coding sequence is TGTGCCAGCAGCCCGGGACAGAACTATGGCTACACCTTC. Encoded protein: CASSPGQNYGYTF. The rearrangement uses TRBV6-5 and TRBJ1-2; 7 bases agree with TRBD1. CDR3 length equals 13 residues. Germline CDR1 MNHEY, CDR2 SVGAGI. V shed 6 bases and J 2 bases; nucleotides not matched to a gene: 3.

CDR3 protein: CAWSVGAGTGDTIYF. Written as DNA, the CDR3 is TGTGCCTGGAGTGTAGGGGCAGGGACAGGTGACACCATATATTTT. V is TRBV30 and J is TRBJ1-3; 8 positions agree with TRBD1. CDR3 length: 15 residues. Trimming took 0 bases from V and 8 from J; bases not matched to a gene: 9. The germline gives CDR1 GTSNPN, CDR2 SVGIG (reference sequence).

V and J are TRBV11-2 and TRBJ2-7; TRBD1 matches 7 bases. Unmatched junction bases numbered 10, after V lost 1 base and J lost 1 base. The CDR3 contains 17 residues. Per germline, CDR1 SGHAT and CDR2 FQNNGV. CDR3 residues: CASSLGYLRDRSYEQYF. DNA of the CDR3: TGTGCCAGCAGCTTAGGGTACCTCCGGGACAGATCCTACGAGCAGTACTTC.